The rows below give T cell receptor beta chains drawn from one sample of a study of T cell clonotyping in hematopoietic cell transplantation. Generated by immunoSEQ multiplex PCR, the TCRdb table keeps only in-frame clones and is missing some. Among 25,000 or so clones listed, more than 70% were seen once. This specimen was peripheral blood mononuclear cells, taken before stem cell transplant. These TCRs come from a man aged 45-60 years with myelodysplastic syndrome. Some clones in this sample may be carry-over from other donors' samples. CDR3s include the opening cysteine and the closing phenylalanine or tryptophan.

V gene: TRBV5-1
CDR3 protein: CASSLSGLAGGTGEQYF

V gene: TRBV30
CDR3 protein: CAQTGQRSSSGANVLTF

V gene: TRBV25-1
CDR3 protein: CASEVSGSYEQYF

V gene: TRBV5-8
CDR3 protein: CASSHRTGNTGELFF

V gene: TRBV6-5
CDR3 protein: CATAGGPGNEQYF

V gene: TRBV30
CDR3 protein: CAWSSGQITGFSYEQYF

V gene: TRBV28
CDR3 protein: CASSSLPGQGVYGYTF

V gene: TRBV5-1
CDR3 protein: CASSLRQGADSPLHF

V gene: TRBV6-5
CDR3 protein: CASSYSFLADEQYF

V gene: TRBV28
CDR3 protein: CASSPEGLPYNEQFF

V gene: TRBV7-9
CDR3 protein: CASSLASVSRELFF

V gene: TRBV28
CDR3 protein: CASRQGSNQPQHF

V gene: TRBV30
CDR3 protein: CAWGTGRNTGELFF

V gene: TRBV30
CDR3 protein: CAWSLETYEQYF

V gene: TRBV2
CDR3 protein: CASRAGGVWSPYEQYF

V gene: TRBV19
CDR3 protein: CASRSGESPPYEQYF

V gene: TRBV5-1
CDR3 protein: CASSLTGTYGYTF

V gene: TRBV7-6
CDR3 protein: CASTSGGGQETQYF

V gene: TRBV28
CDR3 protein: CASSLSSVGGYTF

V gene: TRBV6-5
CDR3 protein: CASSELGFETQYF

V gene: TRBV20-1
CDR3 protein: CSAREGPTASF

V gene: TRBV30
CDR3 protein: CAWSYTNYGYTF

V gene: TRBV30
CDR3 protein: CAWRLDRGIGEQYF

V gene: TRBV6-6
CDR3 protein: CASSYNRLNTGELFF

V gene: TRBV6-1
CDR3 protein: CASSGSHWNEQYF

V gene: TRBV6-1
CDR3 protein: CASNRVGNEQFF

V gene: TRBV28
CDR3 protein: CASSSPGTPGTYEQYF

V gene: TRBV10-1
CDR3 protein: CASSEQGRYGYTF

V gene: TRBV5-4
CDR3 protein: CASSADLFYEQYF

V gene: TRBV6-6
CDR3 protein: CASRPGTGFNSPLHF

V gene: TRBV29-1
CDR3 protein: CSARMRVTDTQYF

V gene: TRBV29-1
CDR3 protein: CSVVGQTNTGELLF

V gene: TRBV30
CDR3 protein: CAWSPLAGGPREQYF

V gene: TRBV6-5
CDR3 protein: CASRMNRGGNQPQHF

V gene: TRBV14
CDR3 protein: CASSPGTDANYGYTF

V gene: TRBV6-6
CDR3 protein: CASSYPTGEGYTF

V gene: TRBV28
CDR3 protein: CASSLWTGPNTGELFF

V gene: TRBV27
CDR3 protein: CASSVTQGAGEQYF

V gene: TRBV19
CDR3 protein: CASSIRPGQGSSYEQYF

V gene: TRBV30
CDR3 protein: CAWSQGEGWYEAFF

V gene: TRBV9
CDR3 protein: CASSATTGYGYGYTF

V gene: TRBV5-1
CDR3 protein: CASSLGQGAGETQYF

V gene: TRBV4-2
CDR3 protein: CASSQASWVASPLHF

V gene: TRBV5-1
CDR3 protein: CASSEGDGGGGLYEQYF

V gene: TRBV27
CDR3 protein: CASSYSRGDRGYEQYF